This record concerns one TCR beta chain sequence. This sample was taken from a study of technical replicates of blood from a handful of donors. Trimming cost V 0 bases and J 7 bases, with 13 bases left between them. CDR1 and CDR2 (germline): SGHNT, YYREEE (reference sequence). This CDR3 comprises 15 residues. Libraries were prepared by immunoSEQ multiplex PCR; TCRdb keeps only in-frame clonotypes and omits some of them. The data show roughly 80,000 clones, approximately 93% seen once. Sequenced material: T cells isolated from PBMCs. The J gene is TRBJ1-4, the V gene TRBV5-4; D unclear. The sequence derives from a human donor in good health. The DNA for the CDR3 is TGTGCCAGCAGCTTGGGAGGAGACGGGAGTGAAAAACTGTTTTTT. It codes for CASSLGGDGSEKLFF.